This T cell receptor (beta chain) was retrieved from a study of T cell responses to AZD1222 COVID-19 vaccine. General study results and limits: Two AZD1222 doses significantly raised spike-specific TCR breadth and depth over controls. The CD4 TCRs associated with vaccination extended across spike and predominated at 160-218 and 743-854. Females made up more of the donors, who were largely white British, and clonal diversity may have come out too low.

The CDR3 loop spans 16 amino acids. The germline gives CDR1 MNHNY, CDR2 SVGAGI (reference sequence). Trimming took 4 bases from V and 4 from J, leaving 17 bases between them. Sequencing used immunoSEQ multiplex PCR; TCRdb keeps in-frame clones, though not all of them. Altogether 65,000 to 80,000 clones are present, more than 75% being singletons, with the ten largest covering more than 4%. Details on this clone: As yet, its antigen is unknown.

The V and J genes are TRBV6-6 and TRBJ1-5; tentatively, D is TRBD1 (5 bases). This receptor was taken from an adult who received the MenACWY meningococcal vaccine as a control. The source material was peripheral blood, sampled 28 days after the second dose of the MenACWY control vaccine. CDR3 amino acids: CASSSDSAGLNQPQHF. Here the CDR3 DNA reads TGTGCCAGCAGTTCCGACTCAGCAGGGTTAAATCAGCCCCAGCATTTT.